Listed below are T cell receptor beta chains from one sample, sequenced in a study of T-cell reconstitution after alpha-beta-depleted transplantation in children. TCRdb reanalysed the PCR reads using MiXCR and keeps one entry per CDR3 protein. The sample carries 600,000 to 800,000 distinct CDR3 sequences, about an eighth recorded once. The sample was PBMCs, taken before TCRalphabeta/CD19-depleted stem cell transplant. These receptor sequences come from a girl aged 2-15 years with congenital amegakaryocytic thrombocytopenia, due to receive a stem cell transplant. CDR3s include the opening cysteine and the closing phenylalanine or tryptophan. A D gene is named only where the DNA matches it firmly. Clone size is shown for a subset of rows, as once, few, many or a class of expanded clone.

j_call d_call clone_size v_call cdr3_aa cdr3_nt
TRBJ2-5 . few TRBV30 CAWSVGGRETQYF TGTGCCTGGAGTGTGGGTGGAAGAGAGACCCAGTACTTC
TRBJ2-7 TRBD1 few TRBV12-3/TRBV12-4 CASSDPGTGGIYEQYF TGTGCCAGCAGTGACCCCGGGACAGGGGGGATTTACGAGCAGTACTTC
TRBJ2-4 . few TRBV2 CASSTGVAKNIQYF TGTGCCAGCAGCACCGGGGTCGCCAAAAACATTCAGTACTTC
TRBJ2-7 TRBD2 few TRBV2 CASSSSGFAYEQYF TGTGCCAGCAGTAGTAGCGGGTTCGCCTACGAGCAGTACTTC
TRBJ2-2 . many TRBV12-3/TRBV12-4 CASTKGGNTGELFF TGTGCCAGCACCAAAGGGGGGAACACCGGGGAGCTGTTTTTT
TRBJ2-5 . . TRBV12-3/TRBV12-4 CASSVDLGETQYF TGTGCCAGCAGTGTGGACCTCGGGGAGACCCAGTACTTC
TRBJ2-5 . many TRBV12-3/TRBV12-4 CASRAPRPPDSFQETQYF TGTGCCAGCAGGGCGCCCCGGCCACCGGACAGCTTCCAAGAGACCCAGTACTTC
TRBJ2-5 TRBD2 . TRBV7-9 CVSSKYSGRRTETQYF TGTGTCAGCAGCAAATATAGCGGGAGGCGAACAGAGACCCAGTACTTC
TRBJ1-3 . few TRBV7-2 CASSLSSRETIYF TGTGCCAGCAGCTTATCTTCCAGGGAGACCATATATTTT
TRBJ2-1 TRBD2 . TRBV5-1 CASSLILAGVDEQFF TGCGCCAGCAGCTTGATTCTAGCGGGAGTCGATGAGCAGTTCTTC
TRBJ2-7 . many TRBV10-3 CASQDLYEQYF TGTGCCTCACAGGACCTCTACGAGCAGTACTTC
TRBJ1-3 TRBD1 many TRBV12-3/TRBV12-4 CASTAGTGVWNTIYF TGTGCCAGCACCGCCGGGACAGGGGTTTGGAACACCATATATTTT
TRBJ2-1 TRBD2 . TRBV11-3 CGSSLRTSGSVQFF TGTGGCAGCAGCTTAAGGACTAGCGGATCGGTGCAGTTCTTC
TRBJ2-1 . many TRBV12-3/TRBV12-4 CASSLVANNEQFF TGTGCCAGCAGTTTAGTAGCGAACAATGAGCAGTTCTTC
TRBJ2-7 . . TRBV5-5 CASSLAGKIYEQYF TGTGCCAGCAGCTTGGCAGGGAAGATTTACGAGCAGTACTTC
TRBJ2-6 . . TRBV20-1 CSVRPGANVLTF TGCAGTGTCCGCCCTGGGGCCAACGTCCTGACTTTC
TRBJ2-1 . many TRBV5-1 CASSLSSVYNEQFF TGCGCCAGCAGCTTATCTAGCGTATACAATGAGCAGTTCTTC
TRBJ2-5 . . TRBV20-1 CSARDPGDLRSETQYF TGCAGTGCTAGAGATCCGGGAGACTTAAGGAGCGAGACCCAGTACTTC
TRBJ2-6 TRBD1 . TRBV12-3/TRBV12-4 CASSLRDRMPSGANVLTF TGTGCCAGCAGTTTAAGGGACAGAATGCCCTCTGGGGCCAACGTCCTGACTTTC
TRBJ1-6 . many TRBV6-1 CATHIRVDSPLHF TGTGCCACCCATATTCGGGTCGATTCACCCCTCCACTTT
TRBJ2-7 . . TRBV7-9 CASSLDLGATYEQYF TGTGCCAGCAGCTTAGATCTGGGGGCAACATACGAGCAGTACTTC
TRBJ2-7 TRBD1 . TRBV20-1 CSASRTGGPYEQYF TGCAGTGCTAGCCGGACAGGGGGCCCCTACGAGCAGTACTTC
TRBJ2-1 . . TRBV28 CATAGGGSYNEQFF TGTGCCACAGCAGGCGGAGGCTCCTACAATGAGCAGTTCTTC
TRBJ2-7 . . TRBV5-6 CASSFGTLCEQYF TGTGCCAGCAGCTTCGGGACACTCTGCGAGCAGTACTTC